The source of this T cell receptor (beta chain) is a study of cytomegalovirus exposure and HLA in healthy donors. Study context: The use of the same platform for the approximately 110 validation repertoires and the 550 to 850 first-cohort repertoires was reported by a later analysis. Study results and limitations: For cytomegalovirus status, the classifier reportedly gave diagnoses with high specificity and sensitivity. Among TCR sequences, most were rare, though some public TCRs appeared in many donors. The study put 150 to 200 TCR beta chains on its list as cytomegalovirus-associated.

Here immunoSEQ multiplex PCR was the method, and the copy in TCRdb shows in-frame clones only, minus some. Of about 280,000 clones in the sample, roughly 90% were seen once. Concerning this clone itself: Its antigen is unknown.

The sequence derives from a woman aged 18-29 years in good health and CMV-seronegative. The sample was PBMCs.

The CDR3 reads CAWSPPGRGVFGQPQHF. The CDR3 bases are TGTGCCTGGAGTCCTCCGGGCAGGGGGGTATTCGGACAGCCCCAGCATTTT. The genes are TRBV30 and TRBJ1-5, with TRBD1 matching 7 bases. The CDR3 runs to 17 residues. V trimming: 2 bases; J trimming: 7 bases; junction bases outside the gene matches: 17. The germline CDR1 and CDR2 sequences are GTSNPN and SVGIG (reference sequence). Complete variable domain (other parts from reference TRBV30 and TRBJ1-5): SQTIHQWPATLVQPVGSPLSLECTVEGTSNPNLYWYRQAAGRGLQLLFYSVGIGQISSEVPQNLSASRPQDRQFILSSKKLLLSDSGFYLCAWSPPGRGVFGQPQHFGDGTRLSIL.